Reported below is one T cell receptor beta chain. Its antigen remains unknown. The sample originates from a study of cytomegalovirus exposure and HLA in healthy donors. Study-level findings and limits: Further analysis was carried out later, and it showed several of the most significant clusters appearing linked to common viral pathogens.

This PCR relied on a set of 60 Vbeta primers and 13 Jbeta primers. This table comes from immunoSEQ multiplex PCR, and its TCRdb copy is limited to in-frame clones, with some not included. The sample consists of some 170,000 clones, roughly 70% of them appearing once. The receptor comes from a woman between 45 and 65 years old in good health and CMV-seropositive. The specimen was PBMCs.

Here the CDR3 DNA reads TGTGCCAGCAGCTTGGATCTAGCGGGGGGACCTAGCACAGATACGCAGTATTTT. Protein product: CASSLDLAGGPSTDTQYF. The V and J genes are TRBV5-6 and TRBJ2-3; 11 bases agree with TRBD2. The CDR3 totals 18 residues. Trimming took 0 bases from V and 0 from J; bases not matched to a gene: 6. Germline lookup yields CDR1 SGHDT and CDR2 YYEEEE.